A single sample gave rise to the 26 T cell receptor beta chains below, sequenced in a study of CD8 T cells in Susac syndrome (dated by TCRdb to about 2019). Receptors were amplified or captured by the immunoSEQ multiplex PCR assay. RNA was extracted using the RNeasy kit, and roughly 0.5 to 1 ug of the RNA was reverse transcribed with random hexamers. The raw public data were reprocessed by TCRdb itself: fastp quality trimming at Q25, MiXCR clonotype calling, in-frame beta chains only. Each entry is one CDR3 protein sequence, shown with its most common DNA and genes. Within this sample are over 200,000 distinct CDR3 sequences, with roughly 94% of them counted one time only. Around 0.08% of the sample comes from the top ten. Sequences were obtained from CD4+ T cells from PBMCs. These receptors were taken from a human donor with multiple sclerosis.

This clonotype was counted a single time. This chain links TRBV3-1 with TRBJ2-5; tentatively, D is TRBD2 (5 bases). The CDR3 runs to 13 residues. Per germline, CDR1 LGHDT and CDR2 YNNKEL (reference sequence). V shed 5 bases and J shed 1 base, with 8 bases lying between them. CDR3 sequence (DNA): TGTGCCAGCAGCGCCGGGATCCAAGAGACCCAGTACTTC. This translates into CASSAGIQETQYF.

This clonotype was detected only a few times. The CDR3 region is CASSLGRTYGYTF. The CDR3 DNA sequence: TGTGCCAGCAGTTTAGGTCGGACCTATGGCTACACCTTC. The chain links TRBV27 to TRBJ1-2; the D is unclear. The ends were cut back, 2 bases at V and 4 bases at J, with 8 bases in the middle. The germline V gene has CDR1 MNHEY and CDR2 SMNVEV (reference sequence). The CDR3 runs to 13 residues.

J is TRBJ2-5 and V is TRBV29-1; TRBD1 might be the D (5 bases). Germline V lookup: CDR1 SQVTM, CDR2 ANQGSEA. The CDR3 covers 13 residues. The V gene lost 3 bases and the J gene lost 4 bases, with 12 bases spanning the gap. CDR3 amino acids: CSVDPGMAETQYF. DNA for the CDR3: TGCAGCGTTGATCCAGGGATGGCAGAGACCCAGTACTTC.

The CDR3 DNA sequence: TGCAGCGTTACCGACAGGGTCGACAAAAACATTCAGTACTTC. Translated: CSVTDRVDKNIQYF. V is TRBV29-1 and J is TRBJ2-4; 7 bases line up with TRBD1. J lost 3 bases, V lost 5 bases, and 7 bases had no gene match. Looked up from germline, CDR1 is SQVTM and CDR2 is ANQGSEA. This CDR3 is built from 14 residues.

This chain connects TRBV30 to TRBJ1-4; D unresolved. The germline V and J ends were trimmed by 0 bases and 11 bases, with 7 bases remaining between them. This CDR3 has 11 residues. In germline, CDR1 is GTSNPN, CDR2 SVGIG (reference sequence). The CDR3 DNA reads TGTGCCTGGAGTGTACGTGGGAAACTGTTTTTT. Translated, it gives CAWSVRGKLFF.

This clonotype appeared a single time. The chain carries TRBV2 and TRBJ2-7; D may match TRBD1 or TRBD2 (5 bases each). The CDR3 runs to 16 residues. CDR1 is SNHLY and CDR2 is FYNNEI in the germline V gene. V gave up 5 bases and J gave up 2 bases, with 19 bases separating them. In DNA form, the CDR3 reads TGTGCCAGCAGTTCATACCGGGGACGGACAACCTACGAGCAGTACTTC. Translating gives CASSSYRGRTTYEQYF.

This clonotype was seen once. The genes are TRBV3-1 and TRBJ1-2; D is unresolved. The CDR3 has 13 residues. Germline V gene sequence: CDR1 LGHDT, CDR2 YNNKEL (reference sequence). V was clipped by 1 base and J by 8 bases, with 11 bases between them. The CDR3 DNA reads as TGTGCCAGCAGCCAAGGAGGGCACGGAGGCTACACCTTC. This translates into CASSQGGHGGYTF. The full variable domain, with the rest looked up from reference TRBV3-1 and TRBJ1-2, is DTAVSQTPKYLVTQMGNDKSIKCEQNLGHDTMYWYKQDSKKFLKIMFSYNNKELIINETVPNRFSPKSPDKAHLNLHINSLELGDSAVYFCASSQGGHGGYTFGSGTRLTVV.

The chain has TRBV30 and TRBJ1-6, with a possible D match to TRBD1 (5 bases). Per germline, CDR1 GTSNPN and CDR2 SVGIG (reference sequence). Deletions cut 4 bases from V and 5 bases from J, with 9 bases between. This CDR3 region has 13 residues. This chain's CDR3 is CAWTRQNNSPLHF. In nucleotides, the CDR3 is TGTGCCTGGACGAGACAGAATAATTCACCCCTCCACTTT.

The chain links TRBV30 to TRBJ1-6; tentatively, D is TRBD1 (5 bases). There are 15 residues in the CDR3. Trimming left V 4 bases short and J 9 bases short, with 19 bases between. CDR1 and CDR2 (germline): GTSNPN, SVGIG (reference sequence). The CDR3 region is CAWTPGRLPPSPLHF. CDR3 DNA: TGTGCCTGGACCCCGGGACGGCTCCCCCCTTCACCCCTCCACTTT.

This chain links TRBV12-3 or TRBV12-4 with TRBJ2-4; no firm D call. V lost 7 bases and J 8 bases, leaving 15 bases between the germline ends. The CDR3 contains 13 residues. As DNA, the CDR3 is TGTGCCAGCAAGGGCATAGCCGCGGACATTCAGTACTTC. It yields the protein CASKGIAADIQYF.

CDR3 sequence (DNA): TGTGCCAGCAGCTTGGGGATTGAGGGACGAGTCTTGAGCTACACCTTC. Translated: CASSLGIEGRVLSYTF. V and J are TRBV5-6 and TRBJ1-2, with TRBD1 as a possible D gene (5 bases). With 0 bases removed from V and 9 bases from J, the gap between germline ends came to 21 bases. CDR1 is SGHDT, CDR2 YYEEEE, per germline. The CDR3 contains 16 residues.

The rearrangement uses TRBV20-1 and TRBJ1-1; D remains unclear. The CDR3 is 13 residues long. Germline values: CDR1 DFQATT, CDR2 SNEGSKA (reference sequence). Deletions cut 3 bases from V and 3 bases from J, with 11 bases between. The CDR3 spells CSARELDHTEAFF. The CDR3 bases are TGCAGTGCTAGGGAGTTGGACCACACTGAAGCTTTCTTT.

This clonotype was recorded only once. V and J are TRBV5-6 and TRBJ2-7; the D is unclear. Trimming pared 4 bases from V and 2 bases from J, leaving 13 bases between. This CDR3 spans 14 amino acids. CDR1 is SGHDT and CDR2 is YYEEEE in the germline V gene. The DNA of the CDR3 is TGTGCCAGCAGCCCCCTGGCAGGCCCCTACGAGCAGTACGTC. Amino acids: CASSPLAGPYEQYV.

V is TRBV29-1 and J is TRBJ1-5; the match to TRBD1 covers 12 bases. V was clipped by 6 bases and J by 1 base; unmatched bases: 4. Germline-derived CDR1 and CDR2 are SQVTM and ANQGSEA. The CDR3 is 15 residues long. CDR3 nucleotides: TGCAGCGTGGAGGGACAGGGGGCAAGCAATCAGCCCCAGCATTTT. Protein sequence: CSVEGQGASNQPQHF. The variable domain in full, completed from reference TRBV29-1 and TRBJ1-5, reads SAVISQKPSRDICQRGTSLTIQCQVDSQVTMMFWYRQQPGQSLTLIATANQGSEATYESGFVIDKFPISRPNLTFSTLTVSNMSPEDSSIYLCSVEGQGASNQPQHFGDGTRLSIL.

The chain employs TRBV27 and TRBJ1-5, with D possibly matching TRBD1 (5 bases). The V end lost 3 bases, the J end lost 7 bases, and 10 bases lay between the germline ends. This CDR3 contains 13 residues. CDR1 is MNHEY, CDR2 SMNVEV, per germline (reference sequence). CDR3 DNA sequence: TGTGCCAGCAGTTTCATGCAGGGACAGCCCCAGCATTTT. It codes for CASSFMQGQPQHF.

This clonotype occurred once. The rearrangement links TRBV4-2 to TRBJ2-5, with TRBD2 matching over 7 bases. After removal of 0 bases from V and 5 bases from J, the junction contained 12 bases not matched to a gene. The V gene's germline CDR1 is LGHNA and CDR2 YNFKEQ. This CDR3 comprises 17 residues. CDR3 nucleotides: TGTGCCAGCAGCCAAGATCGGGCTAGCGGTCTTAGGGAGACCCAGTACTTC. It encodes CASSQDRASGLRETQYF.

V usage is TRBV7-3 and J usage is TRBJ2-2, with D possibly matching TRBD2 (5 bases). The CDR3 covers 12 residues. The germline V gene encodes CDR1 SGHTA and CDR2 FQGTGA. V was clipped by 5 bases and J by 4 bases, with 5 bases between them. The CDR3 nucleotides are TGTGCCAGCAGCAGCGGCACCGGGGAGCTGTTTTTT. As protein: CASSSGTGELFF.

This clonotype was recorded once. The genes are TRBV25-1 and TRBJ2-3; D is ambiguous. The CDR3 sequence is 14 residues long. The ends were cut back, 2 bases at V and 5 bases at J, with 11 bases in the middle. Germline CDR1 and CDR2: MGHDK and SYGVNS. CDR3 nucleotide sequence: TGTGCCAGCAGTGAACTCGTAGGGTTAGATACGCAGTATTTT. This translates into CASSELVGLDTQYF.

The chain's CDR3 is CASSLSVPWGGTEAFF. CDR3 nucleotide sequence: TGTGCCAGCAGCTTGTCTGTCCCCTGGGGGGGCACTGAAGCTTTCTTT. This sequence joins TRBV5-6 and TRBJ1-1, with a possible D match to TRBD1 (5 bases). This CDR3 has 16 amino acids. The V end was cut by 1 base, the J end by 4 bases, with 17 bases between. Looked up from germline, CDR1 is SGHDT and CDR2 is YYEEEE.

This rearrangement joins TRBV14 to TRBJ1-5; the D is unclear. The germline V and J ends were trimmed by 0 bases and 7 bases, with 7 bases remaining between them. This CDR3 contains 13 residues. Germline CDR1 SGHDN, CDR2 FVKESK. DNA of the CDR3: TGTGCCAGCAGCCAAGATGGACGACAGCCCCAGCATTTT. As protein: CASSQDGRQPQHF.

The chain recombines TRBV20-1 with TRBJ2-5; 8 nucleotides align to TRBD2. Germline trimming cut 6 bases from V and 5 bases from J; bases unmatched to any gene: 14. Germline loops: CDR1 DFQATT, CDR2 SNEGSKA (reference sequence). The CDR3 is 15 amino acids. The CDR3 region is CSAGAGALVGETQYF. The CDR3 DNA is TGCAGTGCAGGAGCGGGGGCCCTCGTTGGGGAGACCCAGTACTTC.

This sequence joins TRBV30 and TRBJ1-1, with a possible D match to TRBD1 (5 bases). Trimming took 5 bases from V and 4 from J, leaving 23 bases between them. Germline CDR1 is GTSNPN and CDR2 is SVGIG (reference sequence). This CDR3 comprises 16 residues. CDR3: CAWGGGKTLVRTEAFF. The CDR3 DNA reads TGTGCCTGGGGGGGAGGGAAAACGTTGGTCCGCACTGAAGCTTTCTTT.

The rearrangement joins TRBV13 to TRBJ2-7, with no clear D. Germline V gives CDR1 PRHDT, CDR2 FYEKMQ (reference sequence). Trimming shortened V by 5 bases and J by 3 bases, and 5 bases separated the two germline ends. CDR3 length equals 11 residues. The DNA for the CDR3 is TGTGCCAGCAGCCAATACTACGAGCAGTACGTC. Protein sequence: CASSQYYEQYV.

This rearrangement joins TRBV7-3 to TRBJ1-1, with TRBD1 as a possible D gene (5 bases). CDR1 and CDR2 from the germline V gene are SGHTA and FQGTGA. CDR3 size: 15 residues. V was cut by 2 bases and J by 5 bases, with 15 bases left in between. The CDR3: CASSLDGGTWTEAFF. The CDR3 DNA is TGTGCCAGCAGCTTAGACGGGGGGACGTGGACTGAAGCTTTCTTT.

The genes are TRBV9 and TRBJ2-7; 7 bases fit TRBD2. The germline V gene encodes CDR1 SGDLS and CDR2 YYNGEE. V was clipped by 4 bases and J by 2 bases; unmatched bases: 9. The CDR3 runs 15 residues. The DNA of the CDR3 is TGTGCCAGCAGCCGGGGGGTTCTTGAGCCCTACGAGCAGTACTTC. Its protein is CASSRGVLEPYEQYF.

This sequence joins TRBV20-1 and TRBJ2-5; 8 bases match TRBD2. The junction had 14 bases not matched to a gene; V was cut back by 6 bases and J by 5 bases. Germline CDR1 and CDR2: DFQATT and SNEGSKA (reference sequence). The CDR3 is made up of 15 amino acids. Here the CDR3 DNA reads TGCAGTGCCCGTCCAGCGGGGGCCCTCGGGGAGACCCAGTACTTC. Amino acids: CSARPAGALGETQYF.